This is a list of T cell receptor beta chains from one sample in a study of cytomegalovirus exposure and HLA in healthy donors. Clones were sequenced by immunoSEQ multiplex PCR, and TCRdb holds only the in-frame ones, with some missing. Of just over 200,000 clones listed, 70% to 85% are singletons. The source material was PBMCs. These receptors came from a man aged 45-65 years in good health and CMV-seronegative. The CDR3 runs from the conserved cysteine through the conserved F or W. A D gene is named only where the DNA matches it firmly. Expanded clones get a size class; other rows say once, few or many, or leave the size out.

cdr3_aa cdr3_nt j_call v_call clone_size d_call
CASSQEGGAGNTIYF TGTGCCAGCAGCCAAGAAGGCGGGGCTGGAAACACCATATATTTT TRBJ1-3 TRBV4-2 . .
CASSSSGRARSNEQFF TGTGCCAGCAGCTCTAGCGGGAGGGCCAGGTCGAATGAGCAGTTCTTC TRBJ2-1 TRBV11-2 . TRBD2
CAWSVTGGGTDTQYF TGTGCCTGGAGTGTAACAGGGGGCGGCACAGATACGCAGTATTTT TRBJ2-3 TRBV30 . TRBD1
CAISESQGSFYNEQFF TGTGCCATCAGTGAGTCGCAGGGGAGCTTCTACAATGAGCAGTTCTTC TRBJ2-1 TRBV10-3 . .
CASSLRHQNTEAFF TGTGCCAGCAGTTTGCGACACCAGAACACTGAAGCTTTCTTT TRBJ1-1 TRBV27 . .
CASSPRSGRLYEQYF TGTGCCAGCTCACCAAGGAGCGGGAGACTCTACGAGCAGTACTTC TRBJ2-7 TRBV18 . TRBD2
CASSSPGGGSYEQYF TGTGCCAGCAGTTCCCCTGGGGGGGGCTCCTACGAGCAGTACTTC TRBJ2-7 TRBV28 . TRBD2
CASSERTSGRRSEQFF TGTGCCAGCAGCGAACGGACTAGCGGGAGGCGCAGTGAGCAGTTCTTC TRBJ2-1 TRBV13 . TRBD2
CASSLIANTGELFF TGTGCCAGCAGCTTAATCGCGAACACCGGGGAGCTGTTTTTT TRBJ2-2 TRBV7-9 . .
CASSIARTSGSSSYEQYF TGTGCCAGCAGCATTGCCCGGACTAGCGGGTCGAGCTCCTACGAGCAGTACTTC TRBJ2-7 TRBV11-2 few TRBD2
CASRDTGLTEKLFF TGTGCCAGTAGGGACACAGGTTTAACTGAAAAACTGTTTTTT TRBJ1-4 TRBV19 . .
CASSLTSTTNNEQFF TGTGCCAGCAGCTTAACATCGACGACAAACAATGAGCAGTTCTTC TRBJ2-1 TRBV5-4 . .
CASSLLGRGGTNEQFF TGTGCCAGCAGCTTGTTAGGTCGGGGGGGCACCAATGAGCAGTTCTTC TRBJ2-1 TRBV5-6 . TRBD2
CASSFTGLYEQYF TGTGCCAGCAGTTTTACAGGGCTGTACGAGCAGTACTTC TRBJ2-7 TRBV27 once .
CASSPGTSGRGEQFF TGTGCCAGCAGCCCTGGGACTAGCGGGAGAGGTGAGCAGTTCTTC TRBJ2-1 TRBV2 . TRBD2
CASSIYRTGSREQYF TGTGCCAGCAGCATCTACCGCACAGGGTCGAGGGAGCAGTACTTC TRBJ2-7 TRBV11-1 . .
CASSTRTGGLPEAFF TGCGCCAGCAGCACCCGGACAGGGGGACTCCCTGAAGCTTTCTTT TRBJ1-1 TRBV5-1 . TRBD1
CASSGILAGGAYNEQFF TGTGCCAGTAGTGGTATTCTAGCGGGAGGGGCCTACAATGAGCAGTTCTTC TRBJ2-1 TRBV19 . TRBD2
CASSFSQGQPQHF TGTGCCAGCAGCTTTTCCCAGGGGCAGCCCCAGCATTTT TRBJ1-5 TRBV7-8 . .
CSVGVGGSYEQYF TGCAGCGTTGGGGTAGGGGGTTCCTACGAGCAGTACTTC TRBJ2-7 TRBV29-1 . .
CASRLQGAHFF TGTGCCAGTCGGTTACAGGGGGCGCATTTCTTC TRBJ2-1 TRBV19 . TRBD1
CASSRGGVHYEQYF TGTGCCAGCAGTAGGGGGGGGGTCCACTACGAGCAGTACTTC TRBJ2-7 TRBV27 . .
CASSLPLGRTDTQYF TGTGCCAGCAGTTTACCGCTGGGCAGAACAGATACGCAGTATTTT TRBJ2-3 TRBV28 . .
CASSLGQKETQYF TGTGCCAGCAGCTTGGGACAGAAAGAGACCCAGTACTTC TRBJ2-5 TRBV5-4 once .
CASSYSSSGRAYEQYF TGTGCCAGCAGTTACTCTTCTAGCGGGAGGGCCTACGAGCAGTACTTC TRBJ2-7 TRBV6-5 . TRBD2
CASSVVRGGSTDTQYF TGTGCCAGCAGCGTAGTAAGAGGGGGTTCCACAGATACGCAGTATTTT TRBJ2-3 TRBV9 . .
CASSPIAGGPREQYF TGTGCCAGCAGCCCAATAGCGGGAGGGCCAAGGGAGCAGTACTTC TRBJ2-7 TRBV11-2 few TRBD2
CASSRGGQALQETQYF TGCGCCAGCAGCCGAGGGGGACAGGCGCTCCAAGAGACCCAGTACTTC TRBJ2-5 TRBV5-1 . TRBD1
CASRPTGVLGAFF TGTGCCAGCAGACCCACAGGGGTCTTAGGGGCTTTCTTT TRBJ1-1 TRBV2 few TRBD1